This TCR beta chain emerged from a study of cytomegalovirus exposure and HLA in healthy donors. Whole-study context: In a previous analysis, more than 90 million unique TCR beta sequences were found from 150 million to 200 million T cells.

A word on this clone: What it recognizes is unknown.

The germline gives CDR1 SNHLY, CDR2 FYNNEI. The CDR3 sequence is 14 residues long. V trimming: 6 bases; J trimming: 1 base; junction bases outside the gene matches: 4. Use of 60 Vbeta and 13 Jbeta primers characterized the PCR. Method: immunoSEQ multiplex PCR; TCRdb's copy keeps in-frame clones and lacks some. The repertoire holds around 130,000 clones, with 70% to 80% as singletons. General study findings and limits: A later analysis linked a missense variant in DCLRE1C to the trimming of TCR beta V and J genes. The later analysis indicated that the majority of CMV-associated TCR beta chains appeared HLA-restricted. A previous analysis found most TCR beta V segments productive roughly 87% or roughly 30% of the time.

The chain joins TRBV2 to TRBJ1-1; 8 positions match TRBD1. This receptor was identified in a man in his fifties or sixties in good health and CMV-seronegative. The sample taken for sequencing was PBMCs. CDR3 amino acids: CASRGDRQNTEAFF. As DNA, the CDR3 is TGTGCCAGCAGGGGGGACAGGCAGAACACTGAAGCTTTCTTT.